The present T cell receptor (beta chain) was sequenced within a study of T cell repertoires in cytomegalovirus infection. Study-level points and caveats: There were HLA-C-restricted CMV-specific TCR beta clonotypes dominating the ex vivo response. Frequencies of public TCR beta families were cumulated, and this identified carriers of CMV plus the relevant HLA.

TCRdb reanalysed the reads using MiXCR and keeps one entry per CDR3 protein. The sample holds about 740,000 distinct CDR3 sequences, less than 40% seen once. On this clonotype itself: Its antigen is not known. One end of the junction fails to match germline, which may point to a read error.

In germline, CDR1 is MDHEN, CDR2 SYDVKM. There are 14 residues in the CDR3. The sequencing input was PBMCs. This sequence originates from a human donor in good health (CMV status not recorded). Some clones in this sample may be carry-over from other donors' samples. The V and J genes are TRBV28 and TRBJ1-1; perhaps TRBD1 as D (5 bases). In DNA form, the CDR3 reads TGTGCCATCAGTTCCGACAGATGGGGCACTGAAGCTTTCTTT. Translation: CAISSDRWGTEAFF.